The next 2 T cell receptor beta chains were all read from a single sample in a study of blood T cell repertoires in COVID-19. The assay was immunoSEQ multiplex PCR, and TCRdb's table has in-frame clones only and misses some. Of around 150,000 clones listed, about 93% are singletons. Sequencing was carried out using peripheral blood. The receptor set was obtained from a woman aged 50 to 65 with acute or convalescent COVID-19.

The gene calls are TRBV3-1 (or the pseudogene TRBV3-2) and TRBJ1-1; TRBD1 is a possible D gene (5 bases). The CDR3 sequence is 15 residues long. Germline CDR1 and CDR2: LGHDT and YNNKEL (reference sequence). V was cut by 0 bases and J by 3 bases, with 11 bases left in between. The CDR3 sequence is CASSQDSSGYTEAFF. The DNA of the CDR3 is TGTGCCAGCAGCCAAGATTCGTCAGGGTACACTGAAGCTTTCTTT.

This sequence joins TRBV11-2 and TRBJ2-1, with D perhaps TRBD1 (5 bases). Germline CDR1 reads SGHAT; CDR2 reads FQNNGV. CDR3 length: 15 residues. Trimming left V 2 bases short and J 10 bases short, with 18 bases between. The CDR3 protein is CASSLRELMGHEQFF. The CDR3 region has the DNA TGTGCCAGCAGCTTAAGGGAACTAATGGGGCACGAGCAGTTCTTC.